This entry concerns a single T cell receptor beta chain. These data come from a study of T cells after posttransplantation cyclophosphamide. The table came from immunoSEQ multiplex PCR; TCRdb's copy has only in-frame clones and leaves some out. Counted here are tens of thousands of clones, 85% to 90% occurring once; the ten biggest clones make up 2.8%. This sequence was found in a man aged 25 to 45 with a blood cancer, CMV-positive, and with a related stem cell donor. The sequenced sample consisted of PBMCs.

The CDR3 region is CASSLSGRIDEQYF. DNA of the CDR3: TGTGCCAGCAGTTTAAGCGGGAGAATAGACGAGCAGTACTTC. The V gene is TRBV27, the J gene TRBJ2-7; 8 bases align to TRBD2. This CDR3 region has 14 residues. CDR1 and CDR2 from the germline V gene are MNHEY and SMNVEV (reference sequence). V lost 2 bases to trimming and J lost 5 bases; unmatched junction nucleotides: 5.